This T cell receptor beta chain was captured by sequencing in a study of blood T cell repertoires in COVID-19. Study background: Some COVID-19 samples were acute and others convalescent; all came from the United States, Italy and Spain.

The CDR3 sequence is 13 residues long. Trimming pared 3 bases from V and 1 base from J, leaving 6 bases between. Germline V lookup: CDR1 MRHNA, CDR2 SNTAGT. Clones were sequenced by immunoSEQ multiplex PCR, and TCRdb holds only the in-frame ones, with some missing. The sample includes 150,000 to 200,000 clones, under 80% of them seen just once. The gene calls are TRBV6-4 and TRBJ2-5; perhaps TRBD1 as D (5 bases). Sequenced material: peripheral blood. This receptor was obtained from a man over 45 who had recovered from COVID-19. The CDR3 reads CASSEQAQETQYF. For the CDR3, the DNA is TGTGCCAGCAGTGAACAGGCCCAAGAGACCCAGTACTTC.